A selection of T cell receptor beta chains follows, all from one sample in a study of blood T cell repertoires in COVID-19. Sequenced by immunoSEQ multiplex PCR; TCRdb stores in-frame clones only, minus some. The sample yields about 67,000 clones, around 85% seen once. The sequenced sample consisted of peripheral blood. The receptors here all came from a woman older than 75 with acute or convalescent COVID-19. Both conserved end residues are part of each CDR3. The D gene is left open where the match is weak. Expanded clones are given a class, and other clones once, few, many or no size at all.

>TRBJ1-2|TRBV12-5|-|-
TGTGCTAGTGCCAAAGACGGGAGCTATGGCTACACCTTC
CASAKDGSYGYTF
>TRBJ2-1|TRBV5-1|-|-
TGCGCCAGCAGCTCCCTGGGAGGCAGCTCCTACAATGAGCAGTTCTTC
CASSSLGGSSYNEQFF
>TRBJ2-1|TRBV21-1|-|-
TGTGCCAGCAGCAAAGGGCGCGTTTGGACTAGCGGGACTGGGTCGGGCTCCTACAATGAGCAGTTCTTC
CASSKGRVWTSGTGSGSYNEQFF
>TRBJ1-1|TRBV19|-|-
TGTGCCAGTAGTCTTGGCGGGGCGGACACTGAAGCTTTCTTT
CASSLGGADTEAFF
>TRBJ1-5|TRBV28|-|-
TGTGCCAGCAGTTTAGTTGTCCCTCAGGGGTTGAGGCAGCCCCAGCATTTT
CASSLVVPQGLRQPQHF
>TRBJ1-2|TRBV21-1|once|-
TGTGCCAGCAGGACCCTGGGGGGAACTAACTATGGCTACACCTTC
CASRTLGGTNYGYTF
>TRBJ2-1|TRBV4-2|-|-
TGTGCCAGCAGCCAAGAAGCGGCGGGTGATTTGCATGAGCAGTTCTTC
CASSQEAAGDLHEQFF
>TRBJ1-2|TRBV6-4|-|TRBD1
TGTGCCAGCAGCTCTTCGGGACAGGCCGCGACTTACACCTTC
CASSSSGQAATYTF
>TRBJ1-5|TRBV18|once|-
TGTGCCAGCTCACCTTCGGACAGCCTCAATCAGCCCCAGCATTTT
CASSPSDSLNQPQHF
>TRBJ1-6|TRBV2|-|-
TGTGCCAGCAGGAGACAGGCCCTCTATAATTCACCCCTCCACTTT
CASRRQALYNSPLHF
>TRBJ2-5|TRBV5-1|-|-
TGCGCCAGCGGGGCCCCCCCGGAGACCCAGTACTTC
CASGAPPETQYF
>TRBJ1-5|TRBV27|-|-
TGTGCCAGCAGTTTATCGCGCGAACAGCCCCAGCATTTT
CASSLSREQPQHF
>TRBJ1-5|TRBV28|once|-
TGTGCCAGCAGTCTCCAGGGTTCTCAGCCCCAGCATTTT
CASSLQGSQPQHF
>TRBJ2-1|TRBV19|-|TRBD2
TGTGCCAGTAGTATGGCCCTGCGGGGGGGCCGCTTCTTC
CASSMALRGGRFF
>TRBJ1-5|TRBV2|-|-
TGTGCCAGCAGTGAACCACAGGGAAATCAGCCCCAGCATTTT
CASSEPQGNQPQHF
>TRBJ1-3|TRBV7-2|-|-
TGTGCCAGCAGCTTTGGCAGGGTAGAATCTGGAAACACCATATATTTT
CASSFGRVESGNTIYF
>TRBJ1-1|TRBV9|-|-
TGTGCCAGCAGCGTAGTCGGGGGAGGAGACACTGAAGCTTTCTTT
CASSVVGGGDTEAFF
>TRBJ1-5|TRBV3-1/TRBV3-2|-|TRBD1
TGTGCCAGCAGTGCGGACAGGGTAGGGGGCAATCAGCCCCAGCATTTT
CASSADRVGGNQPQHF
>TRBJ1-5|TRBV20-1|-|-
TGCAGTGCTAGTTCCCGGTTGAGCAATCAGCCCCAGCATTTT
CSASSRLSNQPQHF
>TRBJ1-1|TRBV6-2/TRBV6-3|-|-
TGTGCCAGCAGCTCCCGGAGGACGGCGGCTTTCTTT
CASSSRRTAAFF
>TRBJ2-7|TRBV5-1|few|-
TGCGCCAGCAGCTTGGCCCTCCTAGAAGAGCAGTACTTC
CASSLALLEEQYF
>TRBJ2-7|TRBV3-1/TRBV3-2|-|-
TGTGCCAGCAGCCAACAACAGGGAACCGAGCAGTACTTC
CASSQQQGTEQYF
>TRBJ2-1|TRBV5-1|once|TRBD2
TGCGCCAGCTTACTAGCGGGGGAGTACAATGAGCAGTTCTTC
CASLLAGEYNEQFF
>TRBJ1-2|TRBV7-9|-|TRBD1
TGTGCCAGCAGCTTAGGGACAGGTCTCTATGGCTACACCTTC
CASSLGTGLYGYTF
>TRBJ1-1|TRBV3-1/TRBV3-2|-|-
TGTGCCAGCAGTCAACGGGACATAAACACTGAAGCTTTCTTT
CASSQRDINTEAFF
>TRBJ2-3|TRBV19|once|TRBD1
TGTGCCAGTAGTCCACTTGCGACAGGGAGCGATACGCAGTATTTT
CASSPLATGSDTQYF
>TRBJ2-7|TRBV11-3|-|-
TGTGCCAGCAGCTTAGACGGGAGCTCCTACGAGCAGTACTTC
CASSLDGSSYEQYF